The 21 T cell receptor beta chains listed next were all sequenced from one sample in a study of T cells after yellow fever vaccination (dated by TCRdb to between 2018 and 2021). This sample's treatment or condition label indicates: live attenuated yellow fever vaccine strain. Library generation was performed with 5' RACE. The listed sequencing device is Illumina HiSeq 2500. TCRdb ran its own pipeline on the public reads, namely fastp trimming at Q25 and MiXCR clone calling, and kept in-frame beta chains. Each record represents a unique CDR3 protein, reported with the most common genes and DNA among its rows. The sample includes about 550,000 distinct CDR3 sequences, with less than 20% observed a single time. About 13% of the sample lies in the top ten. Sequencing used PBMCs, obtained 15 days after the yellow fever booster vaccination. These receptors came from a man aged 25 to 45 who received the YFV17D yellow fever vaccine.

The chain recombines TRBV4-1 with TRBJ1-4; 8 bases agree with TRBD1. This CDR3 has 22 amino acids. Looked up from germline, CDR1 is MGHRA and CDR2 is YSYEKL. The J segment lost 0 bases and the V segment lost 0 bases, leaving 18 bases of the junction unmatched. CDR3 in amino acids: CASSQDLNGQGRSFATNEKLFF. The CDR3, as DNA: TGCGCCAGCAGCCAAGATTTAAACGGACAGGGCCGATCCTTTGCAACTAATGAAAAACTGTTTTTT.

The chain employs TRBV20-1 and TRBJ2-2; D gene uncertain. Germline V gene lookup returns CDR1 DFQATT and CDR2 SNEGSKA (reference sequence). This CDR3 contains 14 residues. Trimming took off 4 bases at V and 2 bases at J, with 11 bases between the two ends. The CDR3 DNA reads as TGCAGTGCTAACATGGGGTCTAACACCGGGGAGCTGTTTTTT. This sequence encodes CSANMGSNTGELFF.

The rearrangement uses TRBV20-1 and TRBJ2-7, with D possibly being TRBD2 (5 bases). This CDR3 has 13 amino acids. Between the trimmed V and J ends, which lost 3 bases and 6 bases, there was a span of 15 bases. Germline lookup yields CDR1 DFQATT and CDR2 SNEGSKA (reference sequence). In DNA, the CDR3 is TGCAGTGCTAGTAGGTCTAGCTCTAGCGAGCAGTACTTC. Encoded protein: CSASRSSSSEQYF.

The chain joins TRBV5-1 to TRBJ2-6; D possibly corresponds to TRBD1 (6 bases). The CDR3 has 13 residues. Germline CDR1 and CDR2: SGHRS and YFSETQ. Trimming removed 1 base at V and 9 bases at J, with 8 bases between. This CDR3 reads CASSLLDSNVLTF. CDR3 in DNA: TGCGCCAGCAGCTTGTTGGACAGCAACGTCCTGACTTTC.

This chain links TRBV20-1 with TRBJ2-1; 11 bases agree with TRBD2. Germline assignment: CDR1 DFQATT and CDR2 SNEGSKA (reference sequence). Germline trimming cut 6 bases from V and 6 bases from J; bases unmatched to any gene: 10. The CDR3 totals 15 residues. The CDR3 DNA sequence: TGCAGTGCCCCAAACGGGCTAGCGGGAGGCAATGAGCAGTTCTTC. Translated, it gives CSAPNGLAGGNEQFF.

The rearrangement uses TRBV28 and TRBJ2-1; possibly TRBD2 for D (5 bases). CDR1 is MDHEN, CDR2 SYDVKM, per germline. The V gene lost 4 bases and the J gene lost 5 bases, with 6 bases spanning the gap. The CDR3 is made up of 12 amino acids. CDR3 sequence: CASSYGDNEQFF. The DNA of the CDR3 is TGTGCCAGCAGTTACGGGGACAATGAGCAGTTCTTC.

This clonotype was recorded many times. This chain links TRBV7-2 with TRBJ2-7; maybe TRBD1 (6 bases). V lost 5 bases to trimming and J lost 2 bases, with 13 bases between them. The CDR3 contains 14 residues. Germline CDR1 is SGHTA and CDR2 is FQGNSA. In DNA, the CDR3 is TGTGCCAGCAGCCCGACAGGACCTCCCTACGAGCAGTACTTC. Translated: CASSPTGPPYEQYF.

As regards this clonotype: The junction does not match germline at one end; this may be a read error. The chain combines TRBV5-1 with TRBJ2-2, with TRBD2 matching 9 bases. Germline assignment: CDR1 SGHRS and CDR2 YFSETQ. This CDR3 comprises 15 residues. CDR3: CASSLDGGRAGDLFF. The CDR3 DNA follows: TGCGCCAGCAGCTTGGATGGCGGGAGGGCCGGGGATCTGTTTTTT. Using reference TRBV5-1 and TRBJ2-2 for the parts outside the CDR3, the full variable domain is KAGVTQTPRYLIKTRGQQVTLSCSPISGHRSVSWYQQTPGQGLQFLFEYFSETQRNKGNFPGRFSGRQFSNSRSEMNVSTLELGDSALYLCASSLDGGRAGDLFFGEGSRLTVL.

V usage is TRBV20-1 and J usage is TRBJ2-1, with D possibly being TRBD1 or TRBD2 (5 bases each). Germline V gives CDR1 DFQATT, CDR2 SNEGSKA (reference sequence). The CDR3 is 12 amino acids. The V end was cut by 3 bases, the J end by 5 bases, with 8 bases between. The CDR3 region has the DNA TGCAGTGCTAGTCGAGGGGACAATGAGCAGTTCTTC. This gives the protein CSASRGDNEQFF.

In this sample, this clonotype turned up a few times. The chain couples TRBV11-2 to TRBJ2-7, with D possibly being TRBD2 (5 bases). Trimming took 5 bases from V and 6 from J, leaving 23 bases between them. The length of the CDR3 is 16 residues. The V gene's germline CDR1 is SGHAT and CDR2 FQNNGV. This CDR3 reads CASSLERSQVVAEQYF. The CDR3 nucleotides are TGTGCCAGCAGCCTCGAGCGGAGCCAGGTCGTAGCCGAGCAGTACTTC.

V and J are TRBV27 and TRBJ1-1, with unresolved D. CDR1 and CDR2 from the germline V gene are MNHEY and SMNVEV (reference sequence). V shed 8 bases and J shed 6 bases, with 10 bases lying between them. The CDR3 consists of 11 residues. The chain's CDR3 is CASRVRSEAFF. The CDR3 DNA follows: TGTGCCAGCCGAGTCCGGTCTGAAGCTTTCTTT.

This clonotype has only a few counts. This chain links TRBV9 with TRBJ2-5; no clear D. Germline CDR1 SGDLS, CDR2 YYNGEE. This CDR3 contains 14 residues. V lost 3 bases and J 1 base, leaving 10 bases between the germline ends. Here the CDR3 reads CASSATSAQETQYF. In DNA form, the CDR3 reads TGTGCCAGCAGCGCGACATCTGCCCAAGAGACCCAGTACTTC.

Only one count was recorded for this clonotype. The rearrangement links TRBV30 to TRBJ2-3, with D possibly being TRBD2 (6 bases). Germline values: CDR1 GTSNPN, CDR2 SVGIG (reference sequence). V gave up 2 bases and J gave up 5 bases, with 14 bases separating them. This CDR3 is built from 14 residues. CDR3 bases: TGTGCCTGGAGTCGGCCGGGAGTTCAAGATACGCAGTATTTT. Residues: CAWSRPGVQDTQYF.

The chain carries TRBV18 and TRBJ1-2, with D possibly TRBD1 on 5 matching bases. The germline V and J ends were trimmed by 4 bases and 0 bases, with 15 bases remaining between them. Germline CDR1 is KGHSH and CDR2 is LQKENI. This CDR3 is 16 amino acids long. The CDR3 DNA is TGTGCCAGCTCACGCTCACCGGGGCAAACTAACTATGGCTACACCTTC. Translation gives CASSRSPGQTNYGYTF.

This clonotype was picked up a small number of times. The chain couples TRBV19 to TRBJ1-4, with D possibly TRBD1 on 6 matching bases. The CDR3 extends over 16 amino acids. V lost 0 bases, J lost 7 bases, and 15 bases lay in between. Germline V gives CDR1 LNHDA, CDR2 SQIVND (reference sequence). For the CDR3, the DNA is TGTGCCAGTAGTATAGAGGGACATGGCTTGGGTGAAAAACTGTTTTTT. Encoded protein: CASSIEGHGLGEKLFF.

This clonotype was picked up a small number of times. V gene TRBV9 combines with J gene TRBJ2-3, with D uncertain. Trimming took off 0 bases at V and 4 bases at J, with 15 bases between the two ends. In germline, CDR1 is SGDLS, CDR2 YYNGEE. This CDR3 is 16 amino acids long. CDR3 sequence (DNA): TGTGCCAGCAGCGTAGGTGGTACGACTCTATCAGATACGCAGTATTTT. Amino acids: CASSVGGTTLSDTQYF.

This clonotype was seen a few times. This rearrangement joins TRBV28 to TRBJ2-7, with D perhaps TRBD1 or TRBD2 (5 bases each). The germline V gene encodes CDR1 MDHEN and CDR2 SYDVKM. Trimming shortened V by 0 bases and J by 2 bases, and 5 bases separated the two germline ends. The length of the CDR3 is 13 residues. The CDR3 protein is CASSLWGAYEQYF. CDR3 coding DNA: TGTGCCAGCAGTTTATGGGGGGCCTACGAGCAGTACTTC.

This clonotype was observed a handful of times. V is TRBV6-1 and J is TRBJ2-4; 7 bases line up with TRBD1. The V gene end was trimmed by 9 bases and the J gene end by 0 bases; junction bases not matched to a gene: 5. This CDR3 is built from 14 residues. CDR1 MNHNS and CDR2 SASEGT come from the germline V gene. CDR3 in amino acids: CASRDSLAKNIQYF. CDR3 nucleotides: TGTGCCAGTCGGGACAGCCTAGCCAAAAACATTCAGTACTTC.

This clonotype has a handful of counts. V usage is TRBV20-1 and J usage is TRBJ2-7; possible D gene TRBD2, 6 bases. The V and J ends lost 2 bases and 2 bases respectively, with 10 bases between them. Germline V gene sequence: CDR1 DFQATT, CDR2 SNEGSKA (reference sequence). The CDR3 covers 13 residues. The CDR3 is CSARRDSPYEQYF. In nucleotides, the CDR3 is TGCAGTGCTAGAAGGGACTCCCCCTACGAGCAGTACTTC.

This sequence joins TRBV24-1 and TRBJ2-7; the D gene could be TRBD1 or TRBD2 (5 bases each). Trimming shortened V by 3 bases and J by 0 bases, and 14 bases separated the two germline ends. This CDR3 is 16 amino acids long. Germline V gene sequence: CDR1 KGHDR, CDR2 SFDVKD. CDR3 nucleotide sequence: TGTGCCACCAGTGATCCACCGGGAAGGGGCTCCTACGAGCAGTACTTC. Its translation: CATSDPPGRGSYEQYF.

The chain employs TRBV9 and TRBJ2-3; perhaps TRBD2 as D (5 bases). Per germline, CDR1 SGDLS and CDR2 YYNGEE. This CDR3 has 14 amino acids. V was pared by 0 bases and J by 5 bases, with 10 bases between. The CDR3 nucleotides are TGTGCCAGCAGCGTAGTCCCCGGGAAAGATACGCAGTATTTT. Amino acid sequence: CASSVVPGKDTQYF.